This T cell receptor (beta chain) was obtained from a study of cytomegalovirus exposure and HLA in healthy donors. Primers for the PCR totalled 60 Vbeta and 13 Jbeta. Assay: immunoSEQ multiplex PCR; the TCRdb copy retains only in-frame clones and omits some. The table includes 130,000 or so clones, roughly 80% detected once. V was trimmed by 5 bases and J by 6 bases, leaving 9 bases between them. The germline V gene has CDR1 SGHRS and CDR2 YFSETQ. The CDR3 spans 13 residues. This TCR was recovered from a woman in her sixties or seventies in good health and CMV-seronegative. Source material: PBMCs. This chain links TRBV5-1 with TRBJ1-6; D is uncertain. Here the CDR3 reads CASSPEPNSPLHF. The CDR3 bases are TGCGCCAGCAGTCCCGAGCCTAATTCACCCCTCCACTTT.